The rows below give T cell receptor beta chains drawn from one sample of a study of identical twins. TCRdb re-analysed the 5' RACE reads in MiXCR, keeping a single row per CDR3 protein. The sample holds 200,000 to 250,000 distinct CDR3 sequences, around an eighth seen once. Source material: memory (CD45RO+) T cells sorted from blood. The receptors originated from a woman aged 18-29 years in good health. CDR3s include the opening cysteine and the closing phenylalanine or tryptophan. A D gene is named only where the DNA matches it firmly. Expanded clones are given a class, and other clones once, few, many or no size at all.

j_gene: TRBJ2-1; abundance: few; len: 16; d_gene: TRBD1; v_gene: TRBV18; CDR3nt: TGTGCCAGCTCACCCCGGGACAGATACTCCTACAATGAGCAGTTCTTC; CDR3aa: CASSPRDRYSYNEQFF
j_gene: TRBJ2-5; abundance: many; len: 12; d_gene: TRBD2; v_gene: TRBV29-1; CDR3nt: TGCAGCGCGGGACTAGCGGAAGAGACCCAGTACTTC; CDR3aa: CSAGLAEETQYF
j_gene: TRBJ1-5; abundance: many; len: 16; d_gene: .; v_gene: TRBV12-3/TRBV12-4; CDR3nt: TGTGCCAGCAGTTTACAGGGGACCGGGCGGGGCCAGCCCCAGCATTTT; CDR3aa: CASSLQGTGRGQPQHF
j_gene: TRBJ2-5; abundance: few; len: 18; d_gene: TRBD2; v_gene: TRBV5-1; CDR3nt: TGCGCCAGCAGCTTGGTAGGGCTAGCGGGGGCCACGGGAGAGACCCAGTACTTC; CDR3aa: CASSLVGLAGATGETQYF
j_gene: TRBJ2-3; abundance: .; len: 16; d_gene: TRBD2; v_gene: TRBV2; CDR3nt: TGTGCCAGCAATATGGGACTAGCGGGGGGGCAAGATACGCAGTATTTT; CDR3aa: CASNMGLAGGQDTQYF
j_gene: TRBJ1-1; abundance: few; len: 15; d_gene: .; v_gene: TRBV7-9; CDR3nt: TGTGCCAGCAGCTTAGCGGAAGGGATGAACACTGAAGCTTTCTTT; CDR3aa: CASSLAEGMNTEAFF
j_gene: TRBJ2-1; abundance: once; len: 15; d_gene: TRBD2; v_gene: TRBV11-2; CDR3nt: TGTGCCAGCAGCTTCACTAGCGGGCTTTACAATGAGCAGTTCTTC; CDR3aa: CASSFTSGLYNEQFF
j_gene: TRBJ1-1; abundance: .; len: 15; d_gene: .; v_gene: TRBV20-1; CDR3nt: TGCAGTGCCATAGACGGGTCGGTGTCGTCCACTGAAGCTTTCTTT; CDR3aa: CSAIDGSVSSTEAFF
j_gene: TRBJ2-1; abundance: .; len: 11; d_gene: .; v_gene: TRBV29-1; CDR3nt: TGCAGCGGTGCGGCGTCCAATGAGCAGTTCTTC; CDR3aa: CSGAASNEQFF
j_gene: TRBJ1-1; abundance: .; len: 14; d_gene: .; v_gene: TRBV20-1; CDR3nt: TGCAGTGCTATCCCGGGAGCCGCGGGCACTGAAGCTTTCTTT; CDR3aa: CSAIPGAAGTEAFF
j_gene: TRBJ2-3; abundance: .; len: 17; d_gene: TRBD2; v_gene: TRBV20-1; CDR3nt: TGCAGTGCTAGAGATCTAGAAACTAGCGGGGGTGCAGATACGCAGTATTTT; CDR3aa: CSARDLETSGGADTQYF
j_gene: TRBJ1-1; abundance: .; len: 13; d_gene: .; v_gene: TRBV6-5; CDR3nt: TGTGCCAGCAGTTACTCGGCGGGACGGGTAGCTTTCTTT; CDR3aa: CASSYSAGRVAFF
j_gene: TRBJ2-5; abundance: .; len: 16; d_gene: TRBD2; v_gene: TRBV7-2; CDR3nt: TGTGCCAGCAGCGGCTTTAGCGGGGGGTTGAAGGAGACCCAGTACTTC; CDR3aa: CASSGFSGGLKETQYF
j_gene: TRBJ2-2; abundance: few; len: 11; d_gene: .; v_gene: TRBV20-1; CDR3nt: TGCAGTGCTATAAGGTTCGGGGAGCTGTTTTTT; CDR3aa: CSAIRFGELFF
j_gene: TRBJ2-7; abundance: few; len: 14; d_gene: .; v_gene: TRBV3-1; CDR3nt: TGTGCCAGCACTCTCGGGGCTAGGAGGGGCGAGCAGTACTTC; CDR3aa: CASTLGARRGEQYF
j_gene: TRBJ1-2; abundance: .; len: 13; d_gene: .; v_gene: TRBV10-3; CDR3nt: TGTGCCATCGGCCGGGACACTAACTATGGCTACACCTTC; CDR3aa: CAIGRDTNYGYTF
j_gene: TRBJ2-3; abundance: .; len: 13; d_gene: TRBD1; v_gene: TRBV20-1; CDR3nt: TGCAGTGCTAGGGGGACAGACACAGATACGCAGTATTTT; CDR3aa: CSARGTDTDTQYF
j_gene: TRBJ2-3; abundance: few; len: 15; d_gene: TRBD2; v_gene: TRBV29-1; CDR3nt: TGCAGCGCAAGAGGGACTAGCGGAAGCACAGATACGCAGTATTTT; CDR3aa: CSARGTSGSTDTQYF
j_gene: TRBJ2-5; abundance: .; len: 15; d_gene: TRBD1; v_gene: TRBV10-3; CDR3nt: TGTGCCATCAGCCCCGGGACAGTGTACCAAGAGACCCAGTACTTC; CDR3aa: CAISPGTVYQETQYF
j_gene: TRBJ1-2; abundance: few; len: 15; d_gene: TRBD1; v_gene: TRBV6-1; CDR3nt: TGTGCCAGCAGGTGGATCGACAGGGGAGGCTATGGCTACACCTTC; CDR3aa: CASRWIDRGGYGYTF
j_gene: TRBJ2-5; abundance: few; len: 15; d_gene: TRBD2; v_gene: TRBV5-6; CDR3nt: TGTGCCAGCAGCTCTGGACTAGACCCCCAAGAGACCCAGTACTTC; CDR3aa: CASSSGLDPQETQYF
j_gene: TRBJ2-1; abundance: many; len: 15; d_gene: .; v_gene: TRBV10-3; CDR3nt: TGTGCCATCAGTGTAGATCTATTTTCCAACAATGAGCAGTTCTTC; CDR3aa: CAISVDLFSNNEQFF
j_gene: TRBJ2-7; abundance: few; len: 14; d_gene: .; v_gene: TRBV5-1; CDR3nt: TGCGCCAGCACTGGGTCTTACGGGAGCTACGAGCAGTACTTC; CDR3aa: CASTGSYGSYEQYF
j_gene: TRBJ1-4; abundance: few; len: 13; d_gene: .; v_gene: TRBV20-1; CDR3nt: TGCAGTGCTAGAGGAGGGTTAGAGGAAAAACTGTTTTTT; CDR3aa: CSARGGLEEKLFF
j_gene: TRBJ1-4; abundance: few; len: 16; d_gene: .; v_gene: TRBV5-1; CDR3nt: TGCGCCAGCAGCTTGGGTGAGGGGACGATAGCTGAAAAACTGTTTTTT; CDR3aa: CASSLGEGTIAEKLFF
j_gene: TRBJ2-3; abundance: few; len: 13; d_gene: .; v_gene: TRBV18; CDR3nt: TGTGCCAGCTCACCCGGGGGGCATGGTACGCAGTATTTT; CDR3aa: CASSPGGHGTQYF
j_gene: TRBJ2-2; abundance: .; len: 13; d_gene: .; v_gene: TRBV4-2; CDR3nt: TGTGCCAGCAGCCAAGAAAACACCGGGGAGCTGTTTTTT; CDR3aa: CASSQENTGELFF
j_gene: TRBJ2-7; abundance: few; len: 16; d_gene: TRBD2; v_gene: TRBV6-1; CDR3nt: TGTGCCAGCAGTCCGAATAGCGGGAGAGGCCCCTACGAGCAGTACTTC; CDR3aa: CASSPNSGRGPYEQYF
j_gene: TRBJ1-6; abundance: few; len: 13; d_gene: .; v_gene: TRBV5-1; CDR3nt: TGCGCCAGCAGCTTTGACTTAGGTAGCACCCTCCACTTT; CDR3aa: CASSFDLGSTLHF
j_gene: TRBJ1-1; abundance: few; len: 13; d_gene: TRBD1; v_gene: TRBV3-1; CDR3nt: TGTGCCAGCAAAAACAGGGGGCCGGCTGAAGCTTTCTTT; CDR3aa: CASKNRGPAEAFF
j_gene: TRBJ1-1; abundance: few; len: 15; d_gene: TRBD1; v_gene: TRBV5-1; CDR3nt: TGCGCCAGCATGAGGACAGGATACATGAACACTGAAGCTTTCTTT; CDR3aa: CASMRTGYMNTEAFF
j_gene: TRBJ2-1; abundance: .; len: 15; d_gene: TRBD2; v_gene: TRBV3-1; CDR3nt: TGTGCCAGCAGCCAAGCGGGGACTAGCGGGAATGAGCAGTTCTTC; CDR3aa: CASSQAGTSGNEQFF
j_gene: TRBJ1-1; abundance: .; len: 15; d_gene: .; v_gene: TRBV6-5; CDR3nt: TGTGCCAGCAGTTACTCGGCCAGGATGAACACTGAAGCTTTCTTT; CDR3aa: CASSYSARMNTEAFF
j_gene: TRBJ2-2; abundance: few; len: 17; d_gene: .; v_gene: TRBV7-9; CDR3nt: TGTGCCAGCAGCTCCGTTTTAGGGCCCACGAACACCGGGGAGCTGTTTTTT; CDR3aa: CASSSVLGPTNTGELFF
j_gene: TRBJ1-1; abundance: .; len: 14; d_gene: .; v_gene: TRBV3-1; CDR3nt: TGTGCCAGCAGCCAAGCAGGGATTGGCACTGAAGCTTTCTTT; CDR3aa: CASSQAGIGTEAFF
j_gene: TRBJ2-3; abundance: few; len: 15; d_gene: TRBD2; v_gene: TRBV20-1; CDR3nt: TGCAGTGCTACTATCAGCGGGCGGGAGCTGGGCACGCAGTATTTT; CDR3aa: CSATISGRELGTQYF
j_gene: TRBJ1-5; abundance: .; len: 16; d_gene: .; v_gene: TRBV12-3/TRBV12-4; CDR3nt: TGTGCCAGCAGTTTACACGGGGGAGGTAGCAATCAGCCCCAGCATTTT; CDR3aa: CASSLHGGGSNQPQHF
j_gene: TRBJ2-7; abundance: few; len: 15; d_gene: .; v_gene: TRBV10-2; CDR3nt: TGCGCCAGCAGGCCCGAGGGGCCGGCGAACTACGAGCAGTACTTC; CDR3aa: CASRPEGPANYEQYF
j_gene: TRBJ1-1; abundance: many; len: 12; d_gene: .; v_gene: TRBV5-1; CDR3nt: TGCGCCAGCAGCTTGCAGGGCGTTGAAGCTTTCTTT; CDR3aa: CASSLQGVEAFF
j_gene: TRBJ2-1; abundance: .; len: 17; d_gene: .; v_gene: TRBV4-3; CDR3nt: TGCGCCAGCAGCCAAGATGGGGTCTACCTTAACTACAATGAGCAGTTCTTC; CDR3aa: CASSQDGVYLNYNEQFF
j_gene: TRBJ2-5; abundance: .; len: 13; d_gene: .; v_gene: TRBV11-2; CDR3nt: TGTGCCAGCAGCTCACTGGTACAAGAGACCCAGTACTTC; CDR3aa: CASSSLVQETQYF